The sequence of this T cell receptor beta chain was determined in a study of a mutant IDH1 vaccine in newly diagnosed glioma. About the study: Treated patients showed a male proportion of roughly 60%, a female proportion of around 40%, and a mean age of around 40 years. It was radiotherapy, temozolomide, or both that patients received previously, with most receiving both. Week 35 held visit V12, while week 47 held visit V13.

The CDR3 covers 15 residues. The germline V gene encodes CDR1 SGHRS and CDR2 YFSETQ. Deletions cut 0 bases from V and 1 base from J, with 11 bases between. Stated time point: week 47, end of study. Each vaccine dose was 300 ug of mutant IDH1 20-mer peptide, with topical imiquimod. Study-wide findings and caveats: The vaccine induced immune responses, and these occurred in around 94% of patients.

This table comes from immunoSEQ multiplex PCR, and its TCRdb copy is limited to in-frame clones, with some not included. This table holds around 50,000 clones, approximately 84% found once. A word on this clone: Its antigen is undetermined.

V usage is TRBV5-1 and J usage is TRBJ2-7; D call uncertain. The source of this sequence is a woman aged 25 to 45 with glioma. Some clones in this sample may be carry-over from other donors' samples. The sequencing used PBMCs, collected from a glioma patient whose treatment included an IDH1 peptide vaccine. The CDR3 coding sequence is TGCGCCAGCAGCTTGGGGGCTAAAGGTTCCTACGAGCAGTACTTC. This gives the protein CASSLGAKGSYEQYF.